This TCR beta chain derives from a study of cytomegalovirus exposure and HLA in healthy donors. Findings and limits, study-wide: High specificity and sensitivity for cytomegalovirus status were reported for the classifier.

13 Jbeta primers and 60 Vbeta primers were used for the PCR. Some clones are missing from TCRdb's copy, which holds only in-frame ones; the method was immunoSEQ multiplex PCR. The data show fewer than 200,000 clones, 70% to 85% seen once. About this clone: Its antigen remains unknown.

V trimming: 0 bases; J trimming: 7 bases; junction bases outside the gene matches: 4. The length of the CDR3 is 16 residues. In germline, CDR1 is SGHVS, CDR2 FNYEAQ. The clonotype was recovered from a woman aged 40-49 years in good health and CMV-seronegative. V and J are TRBV7-6 and TRBJ1-3; 12 bases agree with TRBD1. Sequences were obtained from PBMCs. CDR3 residues: CASSLAGQGARNTIYF. The CDR3 coding sequence is TGTGCCAGCAGCTTAGCGGGACAGGGGGCCAGGAACACCATATATTTT.